Listed below are T cell receptor beta chains from one sample, sequenced in a study of shared clonotypes between healthy human individuals. The protocol was immunoSEQ multiplex PCR, while the TCRdb copy is restricted to in-frame clones and leaves out a portion. The data contain about 1.5 million clones, 98% of them singletons. The sequencing sample was made of naive CD4+ T cells sorted from blood. The source is a man between 25 and 39 years old in good health. CDR3s include the opening cysteine and the closing phenylalanine or tryptophan. Each record gives: J gene, clone size, V gene, D gene, CDR3 protein, CDR3 DNA. A D gene is named only where the DNA matches it firmly. Clone size is not always given. Where it is, it says once, few, many or a class for expanded clones.

J gene: TRBJ2-5; clone size: NA; V gene: TRBV18; D gene: NA; CDR3 protein: CASSPLTNEETQYF; CDR3 DNA: TGTGCCAGCTCACCACTAACTAATGAAGAGACCCAGTACTTC
J gene: TRBJ2-6; clone size: once; V gene: TRBV9; D gene: TRBD1; CDR3 protein: CASSVVPGGILEANVLTF; CDR3 DNA: TGTGCCAGCAGCGTAGTCCCAGGGGGCATCCTCGAGGCCAACGTCCTGACTTTC
J gene: TRBJ2-2; clone size: NA; V gene: TRBV29-1; D gene: NA; CDR3 protein: CSVFYTRAGELFF; CDR3 DNA: TGCAGCGTTTTTTATACACGGGCCGGGGAGCTGTTTTTT
J gene: TRBJ1-1; clone size: once; V gene: TRBV29-1; D gene: NA; CDR3 protein: CSVVEQAYNTEAFF; CDR3 DNA: TGCAGCGTTGTGGAGCAGGCCTATAACACTGAAGCTTTCTTT
J gene: TRBJ2-3; clone size: NA; V gene: TRBV5-4; D gene: NA; CDR3 protein: CASSLARSTDTQYF; CDR3 DNA: TGTGCCAGCAGCTTGGCCCGCAGCACAGATACGCAGTATTTT
J gene: TRBJ2-1; clone size: once; V gene: TRBV11-3; D gene: NA; CDR3 protein: CASSLEALPPQNEQFF; CDR3 DNA: TGTGCCAGCAGCTTAGAAGCCCTCCCCCCACAAAATGAGCAGTTCTTC
J gene: TRBJ1-3; clone size: NA; V gene: TRBV28; D gene: NA; CDR3 protein: CASSLLAASGNTIYF; CDR3 DNA: TGTGCCAGCAGTTTACTGGCCGCATCTGGAAACACCATATATTTT
J gene: TRBJ2-3; clone size: NA; V gene: TRBV7-2; D gene: NA; CDR3 protein: CASSRSHRADTQYF; CDR3 DNA: TGTGCCAGCAGCAGAAGTCATAGGGCAGATACGCAGTATTTT
J gene: TRBJ1-2; clone size: NA; V gene: TRBV28; D gene: NA; CDR3 protein: CASTGTNYGYTF; CDR3 DNA: TGTGCCAGCACCGGGACAAATTATGGCTACACCTTC
J gene: TRBJ2-5; clone size: once; V gene: TRBV7-8; D gene: NA; CDR3 protein: CASTVGHSTDETQYF; CDR3 DNA: TGTGCCAGTACCGTGGGACACTCCACCGACGAGACCCAGTACTTC
J gene: TRBJ2-1; clone size: NA; V gene: TRBV7-2; D gene: TRBD2; CDR3 protein: CASSPLGGNYNEQFF; CDR3 DNA: TGTGCCAGCAGCCCCTTGGGGGGGAACTACAATGAGCAGTTCTTC
J gene: TRBJ2-5; clone size: NA; V gene: TRBV9; D gene: TRBD2; CDR3 protein: CASSVGAGGTQETQYF; CDR3 DNA: TGTGCCAGCAGCGTAGGGGCGGGAGGTACTCAAGAGACCCAGTACTTC
J gene: TRBJ2-1; clone size: once; V gene: TRBV4-3; D gene: NA; CDR3 protein: CASSQDLGNSNEQFF; CDR3 DNA: TGCGCCAGCAGCCAAGATTTGGGTAATAGCAATGAGCAGTTCTTC
J gene: TRBJ2-5; clone size: NA; V gene: TRBV6-1; D gene: NA; CDR3 protein: CASSGGESETQYF; CDR3 DNA: TGTGCCAGCAGTGGCGGAGAGAGTGAGACCCAGTACTTC
J gene: TRBJ2-3; clone size: NA; V gene: TRBV11-2; D gene: NA; CDR3 protein: CASSLTTHTDTQYF; CDR3 DNA: TGTGCCAGCAGCCTCACCACTCACACAGATACGCAGTATTTT
J gene: TRBJ2-7; clone size: few; V gene: TRBV5-1; D gene: NA; CDR3 protein: CASSPLSHYEQYF; CDR3 DNA: TGCGCCAGCAGCCCCCTGAGCCACTACGAGCAGTACTTC
J gene: TRBJ1-4; clone size: NA; V gene: TRBV5-4; D gene: NA; CDR3 protein: CASSLTGGEKLFF; CDR3 DNA: TGTGCCAGCAGCTTGACAGGAGGTGAAAAACTGTTTTTT
J gene: TRBJ2-5; clone size: NA; V gene: TRBV2; D gene: TRBD2; CDR3 protein: CASSYGQLSGSSGETQYF; CDR3 DNA: TGTGCCAGCAGTTACGGGCAACTTAGCGGGAGCTCAGGAGAGACCCAGTACTTC
J gene: TRBJ2-1; clone size: NA; V gene: TRBV6-1; D gene: TRBD1; CDR3 protein: CASSDFMGQGAYNEQFF; CDR3 DNA: TGTGCCAGCAGTGATTTCATGGGACAGGGGGCTTACAATGAGCAGTTCTTC
J gene: TRBJ2-7; clone size: NA; V gene: TRBV19; D gene: NA; CDR3 protein: CASSEGPGPGRYEQYF; CDR3 DNA: TGTGCCAGTAGTGAGGGCCCGGGACCAGGGCGCTACGAGCAGTACTTC
J gene: TRBJ1-2; clone size: NA; V gene: TRBV7-9; D gene: NA; CDR3 protein: CASSTYPHSSGYGYTF; CDR3 DNA: TGTGCCAGCAGTACCTACCCACACAGTTCTGGCTATGGCTACACCTTC
J gene: TRBJ1-2; clone size: once; V gene: TRBV5-6; D gene: TRBD1; CDR3 protein: CASSLGDRGRGYTF; CDR3 DNA: TGTGCCAGCAGCTTGGGGGACAGGGGAAGGGGCTACACCTTC
J gene: TRBJ1-1; clone size: NA; V gene: TRBV10-1; D gene: NA; CDR3 protein: CASSADRPNTEAFF; CDR3 DNA: TGCGCCAGCAGTGCTGACAGGCCGAACACTGAAGCTTTCTTT
J gene: TRBJ2-5; clone size: NA; V gene: TRBV6-1; D gene: NA; CDR3 protein: CASSEGVRRETQYF; CDR3 DNA: TGTGCCAGCAGTGAAGGGGTACGTCGGGAGACCCAGTACTTC
J gene: TRBJ2-7; clone size: NA; V gene: TRBV7-9; D gene: TRBD1; CDR3 protein: CASSLGTGFSYEQYF; CDR3 DNA: TGTGCCAGCAGCTTAGGGACAGGGTTCTCCTACGAGCAGTACTTC
J gene: TRBJ2-2; clone size: NA; V gene: TRBV11-2; D gene: TRBD2; CDR3 protein: CASSLNFAGESTGELFF; CDR3 DNA: TGTGCCAGCAGCTTAAATTTCGCGGGAGAAAGCACCGGGGAGCTGTTTTTT
J gene: TRBJ2-1; clone size: NA; V gene: TRBV18; D gene: NA; CDR3 protein: CASSTGQLSYNEQFF; CDR3 DNA: TGTGCCAGCTCTACAGGACAGCTCTCCTACAATGAGCAGTTCTTC
J gene: TRBJ2-3; clone size: NA; V gene: TRBV23-1; D gene: TRBD2; CDR3 protein: CASSQSGGTSGRHGTDTQYF; CDR3 DNA: TGCGCCAGCAGTCAATCTGGCGGGACTAGCGGGAGGCATGGCACAGATACGCAGTATTTT
J gene: TRBJ1-2; clone size: NA; V gene: TRBV7-9; D gene: NA; CDR3 protein: CASSLEGTKIGYTF; CDR3 DNA: TGTGCCAGCAGCTTAGAGGGAACCAAAATTGGCTACACCTTC
J gene: TRBJ2-3; clone size: NA; V gene: TRBV28; D gene: TRBD1; CDR3 protein: CASSGSGTGSLDTQYF; CDR3 DNA: TGTGCCAGCAGTGGCTCCGGGACAGGGAGTTTAGATACGCAGTATTTT
J gene: TRBJ1-5; clone size: NA; V gene: TRBV2; D gene: TRBD1; CDR3 protein: CASGQGQLNQPQHF; CDR3 DNA: TGTGCCAGCGGCCAGGGACAGCTGAATCAGCCCCAGCATTTT